The 8 T cell receptor beta chains in this list originate from one sample, sequenced in a study of blood T cell repertoires in COVID-19. Repertoires were generated with immunoSEQ multiplex PCR, while TCRdb's copy carries only in-frame clones and drops some. This sample yields around 170,000 clones, of which approximately 86% are seen a single time; roughly 7% belongs to the top ten. Sequencing was carried out using peripheral blood. Receptors were obtained from a man aged 45-65 years with active or convalescent COVID-19.

The chain carries TRBV7-6 and TRBJ2-1, with 8 bases identical to TRBD2. Trimming at V came to 3 bases and at J to 2 bases, leaving 6 bases not matched to a gene. Germline assignment: CDR1 SGHVS and CDR2 FNYEAQ. The CDR3 covers 16 residues. The CDR3 loop is CASSLVGTSAYNEQFF. DNA of the CDR3: TGTGCCAGCAGCTTGGTAGGGACTAGTGCCTACAATGAGCAGTTCTTC. The whole variable domain, remainder taken from reference TRBV7-6 and TRBJ2-1, is GAGVSQSPRYKVTKRGQDVALRCDPISGHVSLYWYRQALGQGPEFLTYFNYEAQQDKSGLPNDRFSAERPEGSISTLTIQRTEQRDSAMYRCASSLVGTSAYNEQFFGPGTRLTVL.

The rearrangement links TRBV10-3 to TRBJ2-1; 10 bases map to TRBD2. This CDR3 has 16 amino acids. Losses at the gene ends were 2 bases for V and 7 bases for J; bases not matched to a gene: 8. CDR1 is ENHRY, CDR2 SYGVKD, per germline. CDR3 sequence reads: CAISETTGTSVNEQFF. CDR3 sequence (DNA): TGTGCCATCAGTGAGACTACCGGGACTAGCGTTAATGAGCAGTTCTTC.

The CDR3 DNA is TGTGCCACCAGTCGGCTAGCGGGAGGGATGAACACCGGGGAGCTGTTTTTT. Its translation is CATSRLAGGMNTGELFF. The chain combines TRBV24-1 with TRBJ2-2; 12 bases agree with TRBD2. V dropped 6 bases and J dropped 1; count of bases not matched to a gene: 5. Germline loops: CDR1 KGHDR, CDR2 SFDVKD. The length of the CDR3 is 17 residues.

V usage is TRBV4-2 and J usage is TRBJ2-2, with 10 nucleotides matching TRBD2. The CDR3 length is 18 residues. Germline V CDR1 and CDR2: LGHNA, YNFKEQ. The junction had 9 bases not matched to a gene; V was cut back by 0 bases and J by 5 bases. CDR3 sequence (DNA): TGTGCCAGCAGCCAAGATTGGCTAGCGGGAGAGGGAACCGGGGAGCTGTTTTTT. This codes for CASSQDWLAGEGTGELFF.

On this clone itself: The sample has other DNA sequences that encode this CDR3 too. This chain uses TRBV12-3 or TRBV12-4 with TRBJ1-2, with D perhaps TRBD1 (6 bases). CDR3 length: 13 amino acids. With 3 bases removed from V and 4 bases from J, the gap between germline ends came to 9 bases. The CDR3 sequence: CASSFGQSYGYTF. As DNA, the CDR3 is TGTGCCAGCAGTTTCGGACAGTCCTATGGCTACACCTTC.

The chain links TRBV6-5 to TRBJ1-5; 7 bases map to TRBD1. V lost 5 bases to trimming and J lost 5 bases; unmatched junction nucleotides: 6. CDR1 is MNHEY, CDR2 SVGAGI, per germline. There are 14 residues in the CDR3. The DNA for the CDR3 is TGTGCCAGCAGTACCCGGACAGGTGATCAGCCCCAGCATTTT. It specifies CASSTRTGDQPQHF.

This clone appeared a single time. This chain uses TRBV7-8 with TRBJ2-3; 7 bases map to TRBD1. The length of the CDR3 is 15 residues. Germline CDR1 reads SGHVS; CDR2 reads FQNEAQ. With V trimmed by 5 bases and J by 6 bases, 11 bases remained unmatched. The CDR3 region has the DNA TGTGCCAGCAGCCGGGGACAGCTAAAAAAGGATACGCAGTATTTT. Translation: CASSRGQLKKDTQYF.

This chain connects TRBV28 to TRBJ2-7; tentative D call: TRBD1 (5 bases). In germline, CDR1 is MDHEN, CDR2 SYDVKM. The CDR3 loop spans 14 amino acids. Trimming left V 5 bases short and J 2 bases short, with 13 bases between. The CDR3 region has the DNA TGTGCCAGCAGTAAACCCCAGGGTACCTACGAGCAGTACTTC. This sequence encodes CASSKPQGTYEQYF.